This T cell receptor beta chain was sequenced during a study of radiotherapy plus CTLA-4 blockade in lung cancer. Study-wide findings and caveats: Early blood T cell clone changes and increased post-radiation serum interferon-beta were reportedly the strongest response predictors.

Comments on this clone: The antigen is undetermined.

Clones were sequenced by immunoSEQ multiplex PCR, and TCRdb holds only the in-frame ones, with some missing. This table has fewer than 100,000 clones, roughly four fifths appearing once. Those with chemo-refractory metastatic non-small-cell lung cancer were treated with focal radiation combined with CTLA-4 blockade using ipilimumab. Here the sequenced sample was peripheral blood, taken from a patient treated with radiotherapy plus ipilimumab. This receptor was identified in a human donor with non-small cell lung cancer who had stable disease on radiotherapy plus ipilimumab.

The CDR3 nucleotides read TGTGCCAGTAATCAGGGTTGGAACACCGGGGAGCTGTTTTTT. Translating gives CASNQGWNTGELFF. This chain links TRBV19 with TRBJ2-2, with a weak D call TRBD1 (5 bases). Trimming left V 7 bases short and J 1 base short, with 10 bases between. Germline values: CDR1 LNHDA, CDR2 SQIVND (reference sequence). This CDR3 comprises 14 residues.